These T cell receptor beta chains were read from a single sample in a study of blood T cell repertoires in COVID-19. Libraries were prepared by immunoSEQ multiplex PCR; TCRdb keeps only in-frame clonotypes and omits some of them. Of around 380,000 clones listed, around 87% are singletons. The sequenced sample consisted of PBMCs or T cells enriched from blood (not recorded which). These receptors were obtained from a man in his thirties or forties who had recovered from COVID-19. CDR3s include the opening cysteine and the closing phenylalanine or tryptophan. The D gene is left open where the match is weak. Some rows mark clone size as missing; the rest say once, few, many or name a class of expanded clone.

>NA|TRBJ2-2|TRBV20-1|TRBD2
CSASRGGASTGELFF
TGCAGTGCTAGTCGCGGGGGGGCGTCCACCGGGGAGCTGTTTTTT
>NA|TRBJ1-4|TRBV20-1|NA
CSASIGGLYEKLFF
TGCAGTGCTAGTATTGGAGGATTATATGAAAAACTGTTTTTT
>NA|TRBJ1-2|TRBV3-1/TRBV3-2|TRBD1
CASSLRQGSYTF
TGTGCCAGCAGCCTCCGACAGGGAAGCTACACCTTC
>NA|TRBJ2-7|TRBV6-2/TRBV6-3|TRBD1
CASSRTGTYEQYF
TGTGCCAGCAGTAGGACAGGGACCTACGAGCAGTACTTC
>few|TRBJ2-1|TRBV7-9|NA
CASSFKGSSYNEQFF
TGTGCCAGCAGCTTCAAAGGGAGCTCCTACAATGAGCAGTTCTTC
>NA|TRBJ2-7|TRBV4-1|NA
CASSPPGSTYYEQYF
TGCGCCAGCAGCCCCCCCGGGAGCACCTACTACGAGCAGTACTTC
>NA|TRBJ1-4|TRBV3-1/TRBV3-2|TRBD1
CASSPRDREPANEKLFF
TGTGCCAGCAGCCCTCGGGACAGGGAACCCGCTAATGAAAAACTGTTTTTT
>once|TRBJ1-4|TRBV29-1|NA
CSAPLEKLFF
TGCAGCGCCCCCCTGGAAAAACTGTTTTTT
>NA|TRBJ1-1|TRBV10-3|NA
CAISDRVQGTEAFF
TGTGCCATCAGTGACAGGGTACAAGGAACTGAAGCTTTCTTT
>NA|TRBJ2-5|TRBV13|NA
CASSDKRTQYF
TGTGCCAGCAGCGACAAGAGGACCCAGTACTTC
>NA|TRBJ2-1|TRBV3-1/TRBV3-2|TRBD2
CASSQGGGNYNEQFF
TGTGCCAGCAGCCAGGGCGGGGGGAACTACAATGAGCAGTTCTTC
>NA|TRBJ2-2|TRBV30|NA
CAWSLLLLSGELFF
TGTGCCTGGAGTTTACTACTTCTCAGTGGGGAGCTGTTTTTT
>NA|TRBJ2-3|TRBV12-3/TRBV12-4|TRBD1
CASSPGQGNTQYF
TGTGCCAGCAGCCCCGGACAGGGGAATACGCAGTATTTT
>few|TRBJ1-6|TRBV6-5|TRBD1
CASSSGQGYNSPLHF
TGTGCCAGCAGTTCCGGACAGGGTTATAATTCACCCCTCCACTTT
>NA|TRBJ1-5|TRBV19|TRBD1
CASDRGSGPQHF
TGTGCCAGTGACAGGGGAAGCGGGCCCCAGCATTTT
>once|TRBJ1-2|TRBV6-5|NA
CGGATGNYGYTF
TGTGGAGGGGCTACAGGGAACTATGGCTACACCTTC
>NA|TRBJ2-1|TRBV7-2|TRBD1
CASSQDRDSYNEQFF
TGTGCCAGCAGCCAAGACAGGGACTCCTACAATGAGCAGTTCTTC
>NA|TRBJ1-2|TRBV4-1|NA
CASSHLLRQLEYGYTF
TGCGCCAGCAGCCACCTCCTAAGACAGCTGGAGTATGGCTACACCTTC